Listed here are 8 T cell receptor beta chains from one sample, sequenced in a study of response to subunit inactivated influenza vaccine. One entry per CDR3 protein results from TCRdb running MiXCR on the RT-PCR reads. The table includes approximately 500,000 distinct CDR3 sequences, under 15% detected once. The input for sequencing was PBMCs from blood, taken more than 35 days after vaccination. The receptors originated from a man aged 50-60 years who received an inactivated influenza vaccine.

In its sample, this clonotype was seen a few times. The chain is built from TRBV6-5 and TRBJ1-1, with no clear D. V was clipped by 2 bases and J by 1 base, with 11 bases between them. Germline assignment: CDR1 MNHEY and CDR2 SVGAGI. The CDR3 contains 15 residues. CDR3 loop: CASSYTLRGNTEAFF. CDR3 nucleotide sequence: TGTGCCAGCAGTTACACCTTACGGGGGAACACTGAAGCTTTCTTT.

The chain employs TRBV5-1 and TRBJ2-1; D gene unclear. Trimming pared 4 bases from V and 4 bases from J, leaving 9 bases between. Germline-derived CDR1 and CDR2 are SGHRS and YFSETQ. The CDR3 extends over 13 amino acids. The CDR3 coding sequence is TGCGCCAGCAGCCCCCGACCTTACAATGAGCAGTTCTTC. It translates to CASSPRPYNEQFF. The variable domain in full, with the rest retrieved from reference TRBV5-1 and TRBJ2-1, is KAGVTQTPRYLIKTRGQQVTLSCSPISGHRSVSWYQQTPGQGLQFLFEYFSETQRNKGNFPGRFSGRQFSNSRSEMNVSTLELGDSALYLCASSPRPYNEQFFGPGTRLTVL.

The rearrangement links TRBV12-3 or TRBV12-4 to TRBJ1-1; TRBD1 matches at 7 bases. This CDR3 has 14 amino acids. The trim removed 6 bases at V and 2 bases at J, leaving 6 bases unmatched. The CDR3 region has the DNA TGTGCCAGCAGAGGGACAGCTGCTAACACTGAAGCTTTCTTT. Translated: CASRGTAANTEAFF.

This clonotype appeared many times. The chain joins TRBV4-3 to TRBJ2-1; TRBD1 or TRBD2 may be the D gene (6 bases each). Germline V gives CDR1 LGHNA, CDR2 YSLEER. The CDR3 covers 15 residues. Trimming pared 1 base from V and 4 bases from J, leaving 11 bases between. In nucleotides, the CDR3 is TGCGCCAGCAGCCAAGGGGGGGCGTGGTACAATGAGCAGTTCTTC. This translates into CASSQGGAWYNEQFF.

A note on this clonotype: A junction end diverges from the germline sequence, so it may reflect a read error. The chain has TRBV10-3 and TRBJ2-3; 7 bases align to TRBD1. This CDR3 is 15 amino acids long. The V gene's germline CDR1 is ENHRY and CDR2 SYGVKD. The CDR3 sequence: CAISESRIGTDTQYF. The CDR3 bases are TGTGCCATCAGTGAGTCAAGGATTGGGACAGATACACAGTATTTT.

The chain uses TRBV7-9 and TRBJ1-4; D is ambiguous. The CDR3 has 14 amino acids. CDR1 is SEHNR and CDR2 is FQNEAQ in the germline V gene (reference sequence). V was pared by 1 base and J by 7 bases, with 10 bases between. The CDR3 DNA reads as TGTGCCAGCAGCTTAGACACAATGGGTGAAAAACTGTTTTTT. Amino acid sequence: CASSLDTMGEKLFF.

This clonotype was detected once. The J gene is TRBJ2-5, the V gene TRBV5-1, with TRBD1 matching over 10 bases. From germline, CDR1 is SGHRS and CDR2 YFSETQ. V was pared by 3 bases and J by 5 bases, with 10 bases of the junction left unmatched. The CDR3 length is 16 residues. The CDR3 loop reads CASSSAGQGRGETQYF. CDR3 in DNA: TGCGCCAGCAGCTCCGCGGGACAGGGGAGAGGGGAGACCCAGTACTTC. Complete variable domain (other parts from reference TRBV5-1 and TRBJ2-5): KAGVTQTPRYLIKTRGQQVTLSCSPISGHRSVSWYQQTPGQGLQFLFEYFSETQRNKGNFPGRFSGRQFSNSRSEMNVSTLELGDSALYLCASSSAGQGRGETQYFGPGTRLLVL.

The table lists this clonotype with a few counts. This chain links TRBV6-1 with TRBJ1-2, with D uncertain. Germline V gene sequence: CDR1 MNHNS, CDR2 SASEGT. This CDR3 region has 13 residues. Trimming left V 6 bases short and J 6 bases short, with 14 bases between. The CDR3 sequence is CASRIRRTDGYTF. CDR3 bases: TGTGCCAGCAGAATCCGCCGAACGGATGGCTACACCTTC.